The T cell receptor beta chain under discussion was sequenced for a study of T cells after yellow fever vaccination. On the study more broadly: When fractions had low cell numbers, they were prepared with SMART-Seq v4 Ultra Low Input.

The authors made TCR cDNA by 5'RACE template switching, adding a universal primer site and UMIs. TCRdb fed the 5' RACE reads into MiXCR, producing one record per CDR3 protein. The table includes about 350,000 distinct CDR3 sequences, 7% to 9% detected once. Trimming cost V 0 bases and J 12 bases; bases outside gene matches: 7. The CDR3 totals 13 residues. CDR1 is LGHNA, CDR2 YNFKEQ, per germline. Overall study results and limits: Peaking on day 5 versus 15, the secondary response was faster but weaker. Most primary-vaccination clones reappeared after the booster (approximately 95% CD4, approximately 88% CD8).

A remark on this clonotype: What it recognizes is unknown.

This TCR derives from a young man who received the YFV17D yellow fever vaccine. This specimen consisted of PBMCs, obtained 35 to 50 days after the first yellow fever vaccination. This chain links TRBV4-2 with TRBJ1-1; 7 positions match TRBD1. The CDR3: CASSQDPAGGPFF. The CDR3 DNA follows: TGTGCCAGCAGCCAAGATCCGGCAGGGGGTCCTTTCTTT.